The 17 T cell receptor beta chains in this list originate from one sample, sequenced in a study of radiotherapy plus CTLA-4 blockade in lung cancer (dated by TCRdb to 2016 to 2019). The library was generated by the immunoSEQ multiplex PCR assay. In TCRdb, the immuneACCESS table is reduced to in-frame sequences with V and J assigned. These tables do not hold every clone; where another copy was compared, an unresolved V gene accounts for under half, and the others remain unexplained. Across this sample there are 56,000 or so clones, with around 85% seen only once. The top ten clones comprise under 3.5% of the sample. The input for sequencing was peripheral blood, taken from a patient treated with radiotherapy plus ipilimumab. These receptors all come from a human donor with non-small cell lung cancer who had a partial response to radiotherapy plus ipilimumab.

The V and J genes are TRBV7-9 and TRBJ2-2; 8 bases are shared with TRBD2. Germline V gene lookup returns CDR1 SEHNR and CDR2 FQNEAQ (reference sequence). V was clipped by 5 bases and J by 1 base; unmatched bases: 9. The CDR3 runs 17 residues. The CDR3 nucleotides read TGTGCCAGCAGCCAAGGAGGCGGGGGGCAGAACACCGGGGAGCTGTTTTTT. This sequence encodes CASSQGGGGQNTGELFF.

Here the CDR3 DNA reads TGTGCCAGCAGTCTAGGGGGCGTTGGGGGGCAAGAGACCCAGTACTTC. The encoded protein is CASSLGGVGGQETQYF. The chain is built from TRBV28 and TRBJ2-5, with a possible D match to TRBD1 (7 bases). This CDR3 comprises 16 residues. CDR1 and CDR2 (germline): MDHEN, SYDVKM. Between the trimmed V and J ends, which lost 5 bases and 2 bases, there was a span of 18 bases.

J is TRBJ2-7 and V is TRBV14, with 7 bases fitting TRBD1. The CDR3 covers 15 residues. Germline V lookup: CDR1 SGHDN, CDR2 FVKESK. V shed 5 bases, J shed 1 base, and the junction held 8 bases outside the gene matches. Here the CDR3 reads CASSFRQGSSYEQYF. The CDR3 DNA follows: TGTGCCAGCAGCTTCCGACAGGGAAGTTCCTACGAGCAGTACTTC.

V gene TRBV5-1 combines with J gene TRBJ2-5; a weak D match, TRBD2 (6 bases). The CDR3 loop spans 18 amino acids. Germline V gene data show CDR1 as SGHRS and CDR2 as YFSETQ. The V and J ends lost 4 bases and 5 bases respectively, with 27 bases between them. CDR3 residues: CASSKGLQPIVGGETQYF. The DNA of the CDR3 is TGCGCCAGCAGCAAGGGGCTGCAGCCAATCGTTGGGGGGGAGACCCAGTACTTC.

V gene TRBV18 combines with J gene TRBJ1-4; 7 bases map to TRBD1. V lost 5 bases to trimming and J lost 0 bases; unmatched junction nucleotides: 9. Germline V gene lookup returns CDR1 KGHSH and CDR2 LQKENI. CDR3 length: 17 residues. The CDR3 bases are TGTGCCAGCTCATTGCCGGGACAGCGGGCAACTAATGAAAAACTGTTTTTT. Protein: CASSLPGQRATNEKLFF.

This chain joins TRBV5-4 and TRBJ2-7, with no clear D. Germline assignment: CDR1 SGHNT and CDR2 YYREEE (reference sequence). Trimming removed 4 bases at V and 6 bases at J, with 8 bases between. This CDR3 is built from 11 residues. The CDR3 DNA reads as TGTGCCAGCAGCGACAAGAGCGAGCAGTACTTC. Translation gives CASSDKSEQYF.

J is TRBJ2-1 and V is TRBV5-1; no firm D call. Germline CDR1 and CDR2: SGHRS and YFSETQ. The CDR3 is 14 residues long. The ends were cut back, 0 bases at V and 2 bases at J, with 6 bases in the middle. CDR3 sequence reads: CASSLADTYNEQFF. In nucleotides, the CDR3 is TGCGCCAGCAGCTTGGCCGACACCTACAATGAGCAGTTCTTC. Filled out from reference TRBV5-1 and TRBJ2-1, the complete variable domain reads KAGVTQTPRYLIKTRGQQVTLSCSPISGHRSVSWYQQTPGQGLQFLFEYFSETQRNKGNFPGRFSGRQFSNSRSEMNVSTLELGDSALYLCASSLADTYNEQFFGPGTRLTVL.

CDR3 DNA sequence: TGTGCCAGCAGCTTAGAGGCAGGGCCTAACTATGGCTACACCTTC. The encoded protein is CASSLEAGPNYGYTF. This chain connects TRBV11-2 to TRBJ1-2; weak D call: TRBD1 (5 bases). The CDR3 covers 15 residues. The germline V and J ends were trimmed by 0 bases and 0 bases, with 8 bases remaining between them. Germline lookup yields CDR1 SGHAT and CDR2 FQNNGV.

In its sample, this clone was seen a few times. The rearrangement links TRBV6-5 to TRBJ1-1, with D unresolved. CDR1 and CDR2 (germline): MNHEY, SVGAGI. The V gene lost 0 bases and the J gene lost 11 bases, with 10 bases spanning the gap. The CDR3 extends over 12 amino acids. CDR3 protein: CASSYSPDRAFF. The DNA for the CDR3 is TGTGCCAGCAGTTACTCGCCTGATCGGGCTTTCTTT.

This clone has only one observation. The V and J genes are TRBV6-1 and TRBJ1-4; D gene ambiguous. This CDR3 spans 16 amino acids. CDR1 MNHNS and CDR2 SASEGT come from the germline V gene. V lost 0 bases and J 4 bases, leaving 12 bases between the germline ends. The CDR3 here is CASSEAVGRFNEKLFF. CDR3 nucleotides: TGTGCCAGCAGTGAAGCGGTCGGGAGGTTTAATGAAAAACTGTTTTTT.

The chain is built from TRBV28 and TRBJ1-3; a possible D gene is TRBD1 (6 bases). Germline CDR1 and CDR2: MDHEN and SYDVKM. V was shortened by 7 bases and J by 2 bases, with 12 bases between the two germline ends. CDR3 length: 14 residues. The CDR3 sequence: CASNRQVAGNTIYF. The CDR3 bases are TGTGCCAGCAACCGACAGGTGGCTGGAAACACCATATATTTT.

The chain uses TRBV7-3 and TRBJ2-3; TRBD1 matches at 8 bases. CDR3 size: 15 residues. CDR1 SGHTA and CDR2 FQGTGA come from the germline V gene. Trimming took 7 bases from V and 1 from J; bases not matched to a gene: 7. The CDR3 region is CASTNGQGRTDTQYF. The CDR3 DNA follows: TGTGCCAGCACTAACGGACAGGGACGCACAGATACGCAGTATTTT.

The CDR3 reads CATIRVGTGNYGGYTF. The CDR3 DNA sequence: TGTGCCACCATTCGGGTGGGGACAGGGAATTACGGTGGCTACACCTTC. This rearrangement joins TRBV5-4 to TRBJ1-2; 9 nucleotides agree with TRBD1. CDR1 and CDR2 from the germline V gene are SGHNT and YYREEE (reference sequence). V was pared by 9 bases and J by 7 bases, with 19 bases of the junction left unmatched. The CDR3 extends over 16 amino acids.

The chain uses TRBV28 and TRBJ1-5, with 9 bases lining up with TRBD1. Germline trimming cut 5 bases from V and 9 bases from J; bases unmatched to any gene: 8. The length of the CDR3 is 14 residues. Per germline, CDR1 MDHEN and CDR2 SYDVKM. CDR3 loop: CASSRDRVIGPQHF. CDR3 sequence (DNA): TGTGCCAGCAGTCGGGACAGGGTGATAGGGCCCCAGCATTTT.

The V gene is TRBV27, the J gene TRBJ2-1, with D maybe TRBD1 (6 bases). V lost 6 bases and J 6 bases, leaving 12 bases between the germline ends. Looked up from germline, CDR1 is MNHEY and CDR2 is SMNVEV (reference sequence). This CDR3 contains 13 residues. CDR3 nucleotide sequence: TGTGCCAGCAGAGTACAGGGTACCAATGAGCAGTTCTTC. Its protein product is CASRVQGTNEQFF.

The chain joins TRBV5-1 to TRBJ2-7; 7 nucleotides line up with TRBD1. V lost 1 base to trimming and J lost 3 bases; unmatched junction nucleotides: 7. This CDR3 region has 15 residues. CDR1 and CDR2 (germline): SGHRS, YFSETQ. This CDR3 reads CASSLLGTESYEQYF. CDR3 coding DNA: TGCGCCAGCAGCTTGCTCGGGACAGAGAGCTACGAGCAGTACTTC.

The J gene is TRBJ2-7, the V gene TRBV6-5, with 7 bases aligning to TRBD1. CDR3 length: 14 amino acids. With 6 bases clipped from V and 0 bases from J, the junction kept 5 bases outside the gene matches. Germline CDR1 MNHEY, CDR2 SVGAGI. CDR3 DNA sequence: TGTGCCAGCAGATACCGGGACAGCTCCTACGAGCAGTACTTC. Translation gives CASRYRDSSYEQYF.